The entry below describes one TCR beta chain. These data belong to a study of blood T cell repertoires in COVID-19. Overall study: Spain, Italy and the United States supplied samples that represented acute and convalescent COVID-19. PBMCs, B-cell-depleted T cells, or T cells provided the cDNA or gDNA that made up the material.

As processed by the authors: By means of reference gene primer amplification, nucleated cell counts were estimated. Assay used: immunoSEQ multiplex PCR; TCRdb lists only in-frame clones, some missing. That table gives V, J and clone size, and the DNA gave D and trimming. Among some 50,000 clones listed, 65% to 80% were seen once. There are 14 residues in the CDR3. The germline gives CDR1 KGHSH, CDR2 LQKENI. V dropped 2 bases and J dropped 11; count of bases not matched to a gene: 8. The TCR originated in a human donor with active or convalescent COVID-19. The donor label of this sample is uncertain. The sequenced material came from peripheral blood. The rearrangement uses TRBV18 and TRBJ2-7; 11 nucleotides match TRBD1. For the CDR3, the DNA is TGTGCCAGCTCACCAAGGGACAGGGGGGACCAGAAGTACTTC. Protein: CASSPRDRGDQKYF.